The 27 T cell receptor beta chains below were found in one sample sequenced in a study of chemoradiotherapy in HPV16-positive cancers. TCRdb keeps only in-frame clones here, not all; method: immunoSEQ multiplex PCR. The data show around 6,300 clones, 80% to 95% seen once. The sequenced sample was blood, obtained from a patient who underwent chemoradiotherapy. These receptors all stem from a human donor with HPV-associated anogenital cancer.

The chain links TRBV7-2 to TRBJ2-1, with 9 positions matching TRBD2. V shed 1 base and J 1 base; nucleotides not matched to a gene: 11. Germline CDR1 SGHTA, CDR2 FQGNSA. The CDR3 is 19 residues long. CDR3 in DNA: TGTGCCAGCAGCTTAGTCGGATTGCCTAGCGGGGTTTCCTACAATGAGCAGTTCTTC. It yields the protein CASSLVGLPSGVSYNEQFF.

The rearrangement uses TRBV9 and TRBJ2-5; maybe TRBD1 (5 bases). The CDR3 is made up of 13 amino acids. In germline, CDR1 is SGDLS, CDR2 YYNGEE. V lost 2 bases and J 3 bases, leaving 8 bases between the germline ends. The DNA of the CDR3 is TGTGCCAGCAGCGTTCGACAGAAAGAGACCCAGTACTTC. Translated, it gives CASSVRQKETQYF.

CDR3 DNA sequence: TGTGCCAGCAGATACTCCGGGGGGATGAGACAGCCCCAGCATTTT. Translation: CASRYSGGMRQPQHF. The rearrangement links TRBV28 to TRBJ1-5; tentatively, D is TRBD1 (5 bases). V lost 6 bases and J lost 7, with 19 bases in between. Germline lookup yields CDR1 MDHEN and CDR2 SYDVKM. The CDR3 consists of 15 residues. The whole variable domain, remainder taken from reference TRBV28 and TRBJ1-5, is DVKVTQSSRYLVKRTGEKVFLECVQDMDHENMFWYRQDPGLGLRLIYFSYDVKMKEKGDIPEGYSVSREKKERFSLILESASTNQTSMYLCASRYSGGMRQPQHFGDGTRLSIL.

This chain's CDR3 is CASKLGYEQYF. CDR3 in DNA: TGTGCCAGTAAGTTGGGATACGAGCAGTACTTC. V usage is TRBV19 and J usage is TRBJ2-7; no clear D gene. Trimming cost V 7 bases and J 4 bases, with 8 bases left between them. Germline V gene lookup returns CDR1 LNHDA and CDR2 SQIVND (reference sequence). This CDR3 spans 11 amino acids.

The rearrangement links TRBV5-3 to TRBJ2-7, with D perhaps matching TRBD1 (6 bases). TRBV5-3 is classed as an ORF, of uncertain function. V dropped 2 bases and J dropped 5 bases, with 8 bases sitting between them. The CDR3 consists of 12 residues. The DNA of the CDR3 is TGTGCCAGAAGCTTACAGGGAAACGAGCAGTACTTC. Protein: CARSLQGNEQYF.

The chain employs TRBV7-2 and TRBJ2-5; D not certain. The J call could be wrong; TRBJ2-7 is a better fit for the DNA end. This CDR3 has 14 amino acids. From germline, CDR1 is SGHTA and CDR2 FQGNSA. The CDR3 DNA reads TGTGCCAGCAGCCCCCGGCCACGGACCTACGAGCAGTACTTC. Translated: CASSPRPRTYEQYF.

V and J are TRBV9 and TRBJ2-5, with 8 nucleotides matching TRBD2. J lost 5 bases, V lost 1 base, and 4 bases had no gene match. The CDR3 has 14 residues. Germline CDR1 and CDR2: SGDLS and YYNGEE. The CDR3 spells CASSVKAGAETQYF. CDR3 DNA: TGTGCCAGCAGCGTAAAAGCGGGAGCGGAGACCCAGTACTTC. The whole variable domain, filled in from reference TRBV9 and TRBJ2-5, reads DSGVTQTPKHLITATGQRVTLRCSPRSGDLSVYWYQQSLDQGLQFLIQYYNGEERAKGNILERFSAQQFPDLHSELNLSSLELGDSALYFCASSVKAGAETQYFGPGTRLLVL.

In DNA form, the CDR3 reads TGTGCCAGCAGCCGGGGGGCTGGCACAGATACGCAGTATTTT. It codes for CASSRGAGTDTQYF. V is TRBV7-3 and J is TRBJ2-3; possibly TRBD2 for D (7 bases). The CDR3 consists of 14 residues. V lost 5 bases to trimming and J lost 1 base, with 10 bases between them. Germline CDR1 reads SGHTA; CDR2 reads FQGTGA.

This rearrangement joins TRBV29-1 to TRBJ2-7, with 8 nucleotides matching TRBD1. The J segment lost 3 bases and the V segment lost 6 bases, leaving 1 base of the junction unmatched. The germline V gene has CDR1 SQVTM and CDR2 ANQGSEA. The CDR3 has 11 residues. CDR3 region: CSVGQVYEQYF. DNA for the CDR3: TGCAGCGTGGGACAGGTCTACGAGCAGTACTTC.

This rearrangement joins TRBV5-1 to TRBJ2-5; D might be TRBD1 or TRBD2, each matching 5 bases. Trimming shortened V by 0 bases and J by 5 bases, and 20 bases separated the two germline ends. Germline V gene sequence: CDR1 SGHRS, CDR2 YFSETQ. This CDR3 comprises 17 residues. CDR3 bases: TGCGCCAGCAGCTTGGACGGGAACCGGGGCGGAAAGGAGACCCAGTACTTC. Its protein product is CASSLDGNRGGKETQYF.

The chain links TRBV10-2 to TRBJ2-5; TRBD2 matches at 14 bases. The J call could be wrong; TRBJ2-7 is a better fit for the DNA end. The CDR3 covers 16 residues. Germline CDR1 WSHSY, CDR2 SAAADI. The CDR3, as DNA: TGCGCCAGCGGACTAGCGGGAGGCCGCTACTCCTACGAGCAGTACTTC. Protein: CASGLAGGRYSYEQYF.

The chain has TRBV7-9 and TRBJ1-2; D may be TRBD1 (5 bases). This CDR3 is built from 16 residues. Germline CDR1 SEHNR, CDR2 FQNEAQ (reference sequence). V was trimmed by 5 bases and J by 8 bases, leaving 24 bases between them. The CDR3 DNA is TGTGCCAGCAGCCGTGGGGAAGGGACCCAAGGAGGGGGCTACACCTTC. It is translated as CASSRGEGTQGGGYTF.

V usage is TRBV7-2 and J usage is TRBJ2-3, with TRBD2 identical over 9 bases. The V segment lost 4 bases and the J segment 1 base; nucleotides outside the gene matches: 9. In germline, CDR1 is SGHTA, CDR2 FQGNSA. CDR3 length equals 17 residues. CDR3 amino acids: CASSWGPSGTGTDTQYF. DNA for the CDR3: TGTGCCAGCAGCTGGGGGCCTAGCGGGACCGGCACAGATACGCAGTATTTT.

The chain combines TRBV19 with TRBJ2-1; 8 bases align to TRBD2. The CDR3 has 16 amino acids. In germline, CDR1 is LNHDA, CDR2 SQIVND (reference sequence). Losses at the gene ends were 3 bases for V and 3 bases for J; bases not matched to a gene: 7. The CDR3 reads CASSILRGALYNEQFF. For the CDR3, the DNA is TGTGCCAGTAGTATTTTGCGGGGGGCCCTCTACAATGAGCAGTTCTTC.

This clone came up a few times. This chain connects TRBV25-1 to TRBJ2-7; D remains ambiguous. The germline CDR1 and CDR2 sequences are MGHDK and SYGVNS. Trimming removed 0 bases from V and 6 bases from J, with 3 bases in between. This CDR3 contains 11 residues. The CDR3 DNA sequence: TGTGCCAGCAGTGAATATTCCGAGCAGTACTTC. The encoded protein is CASSEYSEQYF.

This chain links TRBV5-4 with TRBJ2-3; D gene ambiguous. Germline lookup yields CDR1 SGHNT and CDR2 YYREEE (reference sequence). The CDR3 consists of 13 residues. The V end was cut by 4 bases, the J end by 2 bases, with 8 bases between. In DNA form, the CDR3 reads TGTGCCAGCAGCGTACCTTACACAGATACGCAGTATTTT. Protein product: CASSVPYTDTQYF.

The sample holds a few counts of this clone. The V call is TRBV5-6, the J call TRBJ2-7, with D possibly matching TRBD1 (6 bases). The V end was cut by 2 bases, the J end by 4 bases, with 13 bases between. This CDR3 region has 14 residues. Germline values: CDR1 SGHDT, CDR2 YYEEEE. The CDR3 spells CASSFGTTEYEQYF. The DNA for the CDR3 is TGTGCCAGCAGCTTCGGGACAACGGAGTACGAGCAGTACTTC.

The V and J genes are TRBV7-9 and TRBJ1-2; a possible D gene is TRBD1 (5 bases). CDR1 and CDR2 (germline): SEHNR, FQNEAQ (reference sequence). Trimming pared 5 bases from V and 4 bases from J, leaving 20 bases between. The CDR3 spans 16 residues. Here the CDR3 DNA reads TGTGCCAGCAGCGGCGGGGGGAAGGTGCAGATCTATGGCTACACCTTC. Encoded protein: CASSGGGKVQIYGYTF.

The V call is TRBV9, the J call TRBJ1-2; TRBD1 matches at 8 bases. J was trimmed by 0 bases and V by 4 bases; bases with no gene match: 5. The CDR3 covers 15 residues. The V gene's germline CDR1 is SGDLS and CDR2 YYNGEE. CDR3 DNA: TGTGCCAGCAGCACGAACAGGGGGACTAACTATGGCTACACCTTC. It specifies CASSTNRGTNYGYTF.

The chain is built from TRBV6-5 and TRBJ2-2; TRBD1 aligns across 7 bases. V gave up 2 bases and J gave up 2 bases; unmatched junction bases: 2. Germline CDR1 is MNHEY and CDR2 is SVGAGI. The CDR3 length is 15 residues. The CDR3 DNA sequence: TGTGCCAGCAGTTACGGGACAGTCAACACCGGGGAGCTGTTTTTT. This encodes CASSYGTVNTGELFF.

This clone has a handful of counts. This chain links TRBV19 with TRBJ1-5, with D uncertain. The CDR3 length is 11 residues. Germline V gene sequence: CDR1 LNHDA, CDR2 SQIVND (reference sequence). V shed 7 bases and J shed 7 bases, with 8 bases lying between them. The CDR3 coding sequence is TGTGCCAGTAACGCTGGCCAGCCCCAGCATTTT. It encodes CASNAGQPQHF. Together with reference TRBV19 and TRBJ1-5, the CDR3 gives the full variable domain: DGGITQSPKYLFRKEGQNVTLSCEQNLNHDAMYWYRQDPGQGLRLIYYSQIVNDFQKGDIAEGYSVSREKKESFPLTVTSAQKNPTAFYLCASNAGQPQHFGDGTRLSIL.

V gene TRBV6-5 combines with J gene TRBJ2-2; 11 bases are shared with TRBD2. The germline gives CDR1 MNHEY, CDR2 SVGAGI. The CDR3 is made up of 14 amino acids. V dropped 7 bases and J dropped 6; count of bases not matched to a gene: 4. The CDR3 nucleotides read TGTGCCAGCACGATTAGCGGGGGGGCCGGGGAGCTGTTTTTT. Its protein is CASTISGGAGELFF.

This clone was picked up one time. The chain recombines TRBV7-3 with TRBJ2-3; no clear D gene. The CDR3 runs to 14 residues. The V gene's germline CDR1 is SGHTA and CDR2 FQGTGA. V was shortened by 3 bases and J by 2 bases, with 9 bases between the two germline ends. The CDR3 region has the DNA TGTGCCAGCAGCTTGAGCAAAATCACAGATACGCAGTATTTT. This sequence encodes CASSLSKITDTQYF.

V gene TRBV7-9 combines with J gene TRBJ2-5; TRBD1 agrees at 7 bases. The better agreement between TRBJ2-7 and the DNA end casts doubt on the J call. CDR1 is SEHNR, CDR2 FQNEAQ, per germline (reference sequence). This CDR3 has 14 residues. The CDR3 loop is CASSPRDSSYEQYF. In DNA, the CDR3 is TGTGCCAGCAGCCCTCGGGACAGCTCCTACGAGCAGTACTTC.

The J gene is TRBJ2-7, the V gene TRBV11-3; 7 bases fit TRBD1. In germline, CDR1 is SGHNT, CDR2 YENEEA. V shed 5 bases, J shed 6 bases, and the junction held 1 base outside the gene matches. The CDR3 totals 11 residues. CDR3 nucleotides: TGTGCCAGCAGCCAGGGGGTCGAGCAGTACTTC. Amino acid sequence: CASSQGVEQYF.

This rearrangement joins TRBV28 to TRBJ2-2; possibly TRBD2 for D (6 bases). With 1 base removed from V and 2 bases from J, the gap between germline ends came to 14 bases. CDR1 and CDR2 (germline): MDHEN, SYDVKM. The CDR3 has 17 amino acids. CDR3 nucleotides: TGTGCCAGCAGTTTATTTGCGGGACTTGACAACACCGGGGAGCTGTTTTTT. This gives the protein CASSLFAGLDNTGELFF.

The chain recombines TRBV9 with TRBJ1-3, with D tentatively TRBD1 (5 bases). The CDR3 has 15 amino acids. V shed 0 bases and J shed 2 bases, with 9 bases lying between them. CDR1 is SGDLS and CDR2 is YYNGEE in the germline V gene. The CDR3 DNA follows: TGTGCCAGCAGCGTAGAAGGAGGGGCTGGAAACACCATATATTTT. As protein: CASSVEGGAGNTIYF.